Each of the 3 T cell receptor beta chains below was sequenced from the same sample in a study of blood T cell repertoires in COVID-19. Repertoires were generated with immunoSEQ multiplex PCR, while TCRdb's copy carries only in-frame clones and drops some. The table has more than 350,000 clones, 80% to 90% seen once; the top ten hold less than 1.2%. Sequencing was carried out using PBMCs or T cells enriched from blood (not recorded which). The receptors come from a man between 18 and 29 years old who had recovered from COVID-19.

This chain joins TRBV12-3 or TRBV12-4 and TRBJ2-7; the match to TRBD1 covers 8 bases. This CDR3 is 12 amino acids long. Losses at the gene ends were 5 bases for V and 7 bases for J; bases not matched to a gene: 4. For the CDR3, the DNA is TGTGCCAGCAGTCCAACAGGGGGGGAGCAGTACTTC. This encodes CASSPTGGEQYF.

V usage is TRBV9 and J usage is TRBJ2-5; D unclear. Looked up from germline, CDR1 is SGDLS and CDR2 is YYNGEE. The CDR3 consists of 15 residues. V was clipped by 1 base and J by 4 bases, with 14 bases between them. This CDR3 reads CASSVSYGYGETQYF. CDR3 nucleotides: TGTGCCAGCAGCGTAAGCTACGGGTACGGAGAGACCCAGTACTTC.

V gene TRBV28 combines with J gene TRBJ1-4; TRBD1 aligns across 10 bases. This CDR3 is 14 amino acids long. With 6 bases clipped from V and 8 bases from J, the junction kept 6 bases outside the gene matches. From germline, CDR1 is MDHEN and CDR2 SYDVKM. CDR3 sequence: CASRRTGGGEKLFF. The CDR3 region has the DNA TGTGCCAGCAGACGGACAGGGGGAGGGGAAAAACTGTTTTTT.